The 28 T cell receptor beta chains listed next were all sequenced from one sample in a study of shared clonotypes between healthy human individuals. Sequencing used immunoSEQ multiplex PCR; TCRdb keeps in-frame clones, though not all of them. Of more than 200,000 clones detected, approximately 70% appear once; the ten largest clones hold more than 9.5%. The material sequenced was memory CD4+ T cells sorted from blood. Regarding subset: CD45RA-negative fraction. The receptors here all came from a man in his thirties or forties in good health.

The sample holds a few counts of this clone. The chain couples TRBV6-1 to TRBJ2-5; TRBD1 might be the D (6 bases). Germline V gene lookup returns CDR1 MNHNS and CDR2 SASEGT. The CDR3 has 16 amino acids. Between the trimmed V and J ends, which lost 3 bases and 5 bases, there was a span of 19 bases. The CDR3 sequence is CASSDPLGGKPETQYF. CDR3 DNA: TGTGCCAGCAGTGACCCCTTAGGGGGAAAACCGGAGACCCAGTACTTC.

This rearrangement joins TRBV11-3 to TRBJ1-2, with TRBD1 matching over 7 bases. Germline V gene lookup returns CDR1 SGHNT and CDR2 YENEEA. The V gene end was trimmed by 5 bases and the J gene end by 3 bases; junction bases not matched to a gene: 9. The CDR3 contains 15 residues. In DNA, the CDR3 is TGTGCCAGCAGCCAGATTAGGGGGCGCGACTATGGCTACACCTTC. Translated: CASSQIRGRDYGYTF.

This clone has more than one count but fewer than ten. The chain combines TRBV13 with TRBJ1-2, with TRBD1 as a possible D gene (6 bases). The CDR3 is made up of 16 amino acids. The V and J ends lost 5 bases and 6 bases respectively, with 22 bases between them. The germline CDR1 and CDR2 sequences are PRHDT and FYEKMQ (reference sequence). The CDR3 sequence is CASSPRFRGLIDGYTF. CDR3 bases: TGTGCCAGCAGCCCACGATTCAGGGGCCTTATAGATGGCTACACCTTC.

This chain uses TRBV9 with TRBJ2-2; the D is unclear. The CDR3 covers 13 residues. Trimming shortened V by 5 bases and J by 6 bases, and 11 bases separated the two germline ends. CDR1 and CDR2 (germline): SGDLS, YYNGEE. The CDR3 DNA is TGTGCCAGCAGTCTAGACTTAGCCGGGGAGCTGTTTTTT. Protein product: CASSLDLAGELFF.

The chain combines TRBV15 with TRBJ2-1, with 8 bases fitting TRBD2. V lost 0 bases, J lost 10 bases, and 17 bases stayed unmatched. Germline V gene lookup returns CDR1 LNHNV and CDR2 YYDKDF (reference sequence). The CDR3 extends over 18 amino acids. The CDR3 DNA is TGTGCCACCAGCAGAGATCGGGGGGGGAGCGCCCCTCGTAGCGAGCAGTTCTTC. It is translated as CATSRDRGGSAPRSEQFF.

CDR3 DNA sequence: TGCAGCGTTGGGGAGAGTGGAGGGGACGCTGAAGCTTTCTTT. The encoded protein is CSVGESGGDAEAFF. This chain joins TRBV29-1 and TRBJ1-1, with D perhaps matching TRBD1 (5 bases). The CDR3 consists of 14 residues. The V and J ends lost 4 bases and 6 bases respectively, with 18 bases between them. From germline, CDR1 is SQVTM and CDR2 ANQGSEA. Variable domain in full (rest from reference TRBV29-1 and TRBJ1-1): SAVISQKPSRDICQRGTSLTIQCQVDSQVTMMFWYRQQPGQSLTLIATANQGSEATYESGFVIDKFPISRPNLTFSTLTVSNMSPEDSSIYLCSVGESGGDAEAFFGQGTRLTVV.

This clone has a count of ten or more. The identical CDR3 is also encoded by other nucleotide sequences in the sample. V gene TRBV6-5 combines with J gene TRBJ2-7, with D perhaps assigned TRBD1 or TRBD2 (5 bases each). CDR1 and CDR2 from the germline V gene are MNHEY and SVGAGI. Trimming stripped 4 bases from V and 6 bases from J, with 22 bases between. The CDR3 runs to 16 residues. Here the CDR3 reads CASSSRGVSASREQYF. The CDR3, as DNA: TGTGCCAGCAGTTCCCGAGGGGTTTCGGCGTCACGCGAGCAGTACTTC.

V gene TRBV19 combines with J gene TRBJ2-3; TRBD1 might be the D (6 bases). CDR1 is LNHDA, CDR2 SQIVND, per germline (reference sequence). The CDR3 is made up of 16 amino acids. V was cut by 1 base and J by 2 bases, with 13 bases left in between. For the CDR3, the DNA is TGTGCCAGTAGTATAGGACCCCGGGACAACACAGATACGCAGTATTTT. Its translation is CASSIGPRDNTDTQYF.

CDR3 residues: CASSQDRTGVDNEQFF. DNA of the CDR3: TGTGCCAGCAGCCAAGACCGGACGGGAGTGGACAATGAGCAGTTCTTC. The genes are TRBV4-2 and TRBJ2-1; a possible D gene is TRBD2 (6 bases). V lost 0 bases, J lost 5 bases, and 14 bases lay in between. This CDR3 has 16 amino acids. The germline CDR1 and CDR2 sequences are LGHNA and YNFKEQ.

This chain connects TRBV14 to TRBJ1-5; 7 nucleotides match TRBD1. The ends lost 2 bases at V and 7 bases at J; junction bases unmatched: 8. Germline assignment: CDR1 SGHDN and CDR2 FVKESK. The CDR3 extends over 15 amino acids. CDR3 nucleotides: TGTGCCAGCAGCCAAACAACGGCAGGGGGACAGCCCCAGCATTTT. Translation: CASSQTTAGGQPQHF.

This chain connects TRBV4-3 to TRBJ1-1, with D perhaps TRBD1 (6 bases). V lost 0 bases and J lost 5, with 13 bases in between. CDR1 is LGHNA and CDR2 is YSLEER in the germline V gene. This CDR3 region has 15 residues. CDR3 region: CASSQEKDRSTEAFF. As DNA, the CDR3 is TGCGCCAGCAGCCAAGAAAAGGACAGATCAACTGAAGCTTTCTTT.

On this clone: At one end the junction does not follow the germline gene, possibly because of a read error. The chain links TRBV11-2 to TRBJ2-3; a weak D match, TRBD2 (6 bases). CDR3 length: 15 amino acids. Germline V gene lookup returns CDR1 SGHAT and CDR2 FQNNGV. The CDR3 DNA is TGTGCCGGCAGCTTATCGGGAGTGAACACAGATACGCAGTATTTT. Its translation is CAGSLSGVNTDTQYF.

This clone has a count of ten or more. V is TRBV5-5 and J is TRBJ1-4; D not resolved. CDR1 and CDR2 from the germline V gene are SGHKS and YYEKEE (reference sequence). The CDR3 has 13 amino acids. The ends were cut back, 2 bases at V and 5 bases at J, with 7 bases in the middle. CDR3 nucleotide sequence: TGTGCCAGCAGCTTTGCCTCCAATGAAAAACTGTTTTTT. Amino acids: CASSFASNEKLFF.

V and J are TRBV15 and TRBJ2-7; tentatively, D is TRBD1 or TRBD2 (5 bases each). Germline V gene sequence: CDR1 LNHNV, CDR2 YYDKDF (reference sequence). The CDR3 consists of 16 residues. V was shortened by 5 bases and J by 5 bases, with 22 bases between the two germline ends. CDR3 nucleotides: TGTGCCACCAGCTTCCAGAGTGCCGTGGGGGTCCACGAGCAGTACTTC. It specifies CATSFQSAVGVHEQYF.

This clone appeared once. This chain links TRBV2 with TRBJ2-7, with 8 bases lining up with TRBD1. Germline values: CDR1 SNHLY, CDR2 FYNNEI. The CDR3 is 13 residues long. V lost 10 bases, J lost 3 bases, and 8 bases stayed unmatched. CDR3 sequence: CATTGTGNYEQYF. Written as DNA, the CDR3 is TGTGCCACCACCGGGACAGGAAACTACGAGCAGTACTTC.

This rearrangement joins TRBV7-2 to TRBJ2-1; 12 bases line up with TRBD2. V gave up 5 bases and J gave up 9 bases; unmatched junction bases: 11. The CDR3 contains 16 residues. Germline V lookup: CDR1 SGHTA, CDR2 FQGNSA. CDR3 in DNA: TGTGCCAGCAGCCATGAACTCGGACTAGCGGGAATTGAGCAGTTCTTC. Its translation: CASSHELGLAGIEQFF.

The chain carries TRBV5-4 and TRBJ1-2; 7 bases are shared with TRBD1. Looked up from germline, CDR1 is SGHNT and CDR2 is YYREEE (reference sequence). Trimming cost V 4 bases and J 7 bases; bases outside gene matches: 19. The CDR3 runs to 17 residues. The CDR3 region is CASSHGGTDRVQVGYTF. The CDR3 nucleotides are TGTGCCAGCAGCCACGGGGGGACAGACAGGGTTCAGGTTGGCTACACCTTC.

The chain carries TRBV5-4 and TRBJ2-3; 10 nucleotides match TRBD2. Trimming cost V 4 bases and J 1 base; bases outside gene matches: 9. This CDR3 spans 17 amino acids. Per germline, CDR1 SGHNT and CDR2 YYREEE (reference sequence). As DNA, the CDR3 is TGTGCCAGCAGCCCTACCTCCGGGACTAGCGGCACAGATACGCAGTATTTT. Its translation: CASSPTSGTSGTDTQYF.

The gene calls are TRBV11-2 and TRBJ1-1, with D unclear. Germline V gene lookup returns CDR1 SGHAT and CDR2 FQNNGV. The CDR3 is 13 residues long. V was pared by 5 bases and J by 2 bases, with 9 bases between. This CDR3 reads CASSLGLNTEAFF. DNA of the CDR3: TGTGCCAGCAGCCTTGGGCTCAACACTGAAGCTTTCTTT.

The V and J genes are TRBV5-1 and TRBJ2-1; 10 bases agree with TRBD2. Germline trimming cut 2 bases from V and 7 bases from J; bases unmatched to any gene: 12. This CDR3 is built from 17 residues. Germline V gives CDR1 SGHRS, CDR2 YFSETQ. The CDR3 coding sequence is TGCGCCAGCAGCTTAATGGGGGCTGCTAGCGGGAGTAATGAGCAGTTCTTC. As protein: CASSLMGAASGSNEQFF.

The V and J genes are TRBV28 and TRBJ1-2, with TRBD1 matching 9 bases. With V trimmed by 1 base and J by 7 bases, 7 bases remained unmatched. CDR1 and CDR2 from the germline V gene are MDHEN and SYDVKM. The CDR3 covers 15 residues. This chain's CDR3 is CASSLFTTGGAGYTF. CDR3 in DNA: TGTGCCAGCAGTTTATTTACCACAGGGGGCGCTGGCTACACCTTC.

CDR3 region: CASSLALGEQFF. As DNA, the CDR3 is TGTGCCAGCAGCTTAGCGTTAGGGGAGCAGTTCTTC. The gene calls are TRBV7-8 and TRBJ2-1; D unresolved. Germline V gene data show CDR1 as SGHVS and CDR2 as FQNEAQ. CDR3 length equals 12 residues. V lost 0 bases to trimming and J lost 10 bases, with 7 bases between them.

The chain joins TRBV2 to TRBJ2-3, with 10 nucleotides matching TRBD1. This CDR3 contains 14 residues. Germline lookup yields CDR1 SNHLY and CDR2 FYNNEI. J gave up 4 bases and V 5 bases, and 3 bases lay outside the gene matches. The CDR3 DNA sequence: TGTGCCAGCAGTCGGGACAGGGGATCAGATACGCAGTATTTT. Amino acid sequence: CASSRDRGSDTQYF.

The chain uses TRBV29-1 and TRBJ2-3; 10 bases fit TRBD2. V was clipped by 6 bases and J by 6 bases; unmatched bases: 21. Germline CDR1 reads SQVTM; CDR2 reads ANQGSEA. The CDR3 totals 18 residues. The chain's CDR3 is CSVDRALPRGTSADTQYF. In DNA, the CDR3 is TGCAGCGTAGACAGGGCGCTCCCTCGGGGGACTAGCGCCGATACGCAGTATTTT.

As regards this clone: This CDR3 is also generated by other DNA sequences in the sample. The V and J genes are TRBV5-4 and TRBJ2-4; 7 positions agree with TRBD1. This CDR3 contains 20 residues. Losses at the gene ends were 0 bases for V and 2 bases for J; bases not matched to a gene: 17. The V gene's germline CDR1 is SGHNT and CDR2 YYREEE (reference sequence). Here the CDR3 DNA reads TGTGCCAGCAGCTTGGAACCAGGGGGATCACCGGCCCCATCCAAAAACATTCAGTACTTC. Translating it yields CASSLEPGGSPAPSKNIQYF.

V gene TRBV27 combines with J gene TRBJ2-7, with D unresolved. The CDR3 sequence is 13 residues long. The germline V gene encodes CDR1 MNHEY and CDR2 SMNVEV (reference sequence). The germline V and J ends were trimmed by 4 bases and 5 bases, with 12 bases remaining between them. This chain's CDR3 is CASSSVPFHEQYF. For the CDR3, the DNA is TGTGCCAGCAGTTCCGTCCCTTTCCACGAGCAGTACTTC.

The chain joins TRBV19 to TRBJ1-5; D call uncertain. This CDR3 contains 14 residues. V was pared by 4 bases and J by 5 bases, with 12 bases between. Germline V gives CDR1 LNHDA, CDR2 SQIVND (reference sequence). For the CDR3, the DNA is TGTGCCAGTAGTAGTTATTCTCAGTATCAGCCCCAGCATTTT. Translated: CASSSYSQYQPQHF. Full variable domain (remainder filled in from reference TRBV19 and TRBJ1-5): DGGITQSPKYLFRKEGQNVTLSCEQNLNHDAMYWYRQDPGQGLRLIYYSQIVNDFQKGDIAEGYSVSREKKESFPLTVTSAQKNPTAFYLCASSSYSQYQPQHFGDGTRLSIL.

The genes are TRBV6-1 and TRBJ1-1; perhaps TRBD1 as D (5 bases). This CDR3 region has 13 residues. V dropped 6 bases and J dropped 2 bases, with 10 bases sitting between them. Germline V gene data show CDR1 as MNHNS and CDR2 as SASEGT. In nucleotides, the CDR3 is TGTGCCAGCAGGAAGACAGAAAACACTGAAGCTTTCTTT. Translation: CASRKTENTEAFF.